A selection of T cell receptor beta chains follows, all from one sample in a study of blood T cell repertoires in COVID-19. Here immunoSEQ multiplex PCR was the method, and the copy in TCRdb shows in-frame clones only, minus some. The sample includes roughly 280,000 clones, about 87% of them seen just once. The sample was PBMCs or T cells enriched from blood (not recorded which). The origin of the receptors is a young woman with acute COVID-19. CDR3s include the opening cysteine and the closing phenylalanine or tryptophan. The D gene is left open where the match is weak. Clone size is not always given. Where it is, it says once, few, many or a class for expanded clones.

TRBD2	TRBV2	NA	TRBJ2-3	CASRGTSGAYTQYF	TGTGCCAGCAGGGGGACTAGCGGAGCATATACGCAGTATTTT
NA	TRBV10-3	NA	TRBJ1-6	CAISAGEALHF	TGTGCCATCAGTGCTGGTGAGGCCCTCCACTTT
TRBD2	TRBV5-1	NA	TRBJ2-1	CASSLDGTSARANEQFF	TGCGCCAGCAGCTTGGATGGGACTAGCGCCAGGGCTAATGAGCAGTTCTTC
TRBD2	TRBV3-1/TRBV3-2	NA	TRBJ2-7	CASSHMVGGGLDEQYF	TGTGCCAGCAGCCATATGGTTGGCGGGGGTTTGGACGAGCAGTACTTC
TRBD1	TRBV27	once	TRBJ2-1	CASRTGGGPGNEQFF	TGTGCCAGCAGGACAGGGGGCGGCCCCGGCAATGAGCAGTTCTTC
NA	TRBV6-5	NA	TRBJ2-7	CASTQSYEQYF	TGTGCCAGCACCCAATCCTACGAGCAGTACTTC
TRBD1	TRBV3-1/TRBV3-2	NA	TRBJ2-6	CASSLLFGTASRGANVLTF	TGTGCCAGCAGCCTTTTGTTCGGGACAGCCTCTCGAGGGGCCAACGTCCTGACTTTC
TRBD2	TRBV5-5	once	TRBJ2-1	CASSWGGDSYNEQFF	TGTGCCAGCAGCTGGGGAGGGGATTCATACAATGAGCAGTTCTTC
NA	TRBV2	NA	TRBJ2-1	CASREGGYNEQFF	TGTGCCAGCAGGGAAGGAGGTTACAATGAGCAGTTCTTC
TRBD1	TRBV28	NA	TRBJ1-5	CASSLSLFGTGLNQPQHF	TGTGCCAGCAGTTTAAGTCTATTTGGGACAGGGTTAAATCAGCCCCAGCATTTT